This TCR beta chain derives from a study of monozygotic twins with inflammatory bowel disease. Each sample had eight separate cDNA synthesis reactions. No DNA is given; TCRdb re-called the 5' RACE reads and lists each CDR3 protein once. The table lists around 450,000 distinct CDR3 sequences, with 2% to 2.5% in the top ten. With respect to this clonotype: The antigen is undetermined.

Study-wide findings and caveats: Concordance status among twins (concordant versus discordant) showed no link to repertoire similarity, possibly from limited power.

The material sequenced was blood. The receptor was derived from a human donor with ulcerative colitis or Crohn's disease, or a healthy co-twin of an affected twin (not recorded which).

CDR3 residues: CASSEQRNTGELFF. The V and J genes are TRBV6-1 and TRBJ2-2. The CDR3 is made up of 14 amino acids. The germline CDR1 and CDR2 sequences are MNHNS and SASEGT.